The 14 T cell receptor beta chains presented below share a single source sample, sequenced in a study of Graves' ophthalmopathy and Graves' hyperthyroidism. The authors amplified TCR beta CDR3 regions, and they did so from RNA transcripts for repertoire sequencing. The library came from an HTBI-primed first-round RT-PCR and a second-round multiplex PCR. TCRdb reprocessed the multiplex PCR reads via MiXCR and lists one record per CDR3 protein. This table has around 1.1 million distinct CDR3 sequences, 35% to 45% appearing once. The sample comprised peripheral blood or thyroid tissue (not recorded which). These receptors all come from an adult man with Graves' hyperthyroidism.

This clonotype was found a few times. J is TRBJ1-3 and V is TRBV13; 9 positions match TRBD1. The CDR3 has 15 amino acids. CDR1 and CDR2 from the germline V gene are PRHDT and FYEKMQ (reference sequence). V was pared by 5 bases and J by 3 bases, with 5 bases of the junction left unmatched. CDR3 bases: TGTGCCAGCAGCATCACAGGGGGCGTTGGAAACACCATATATTTT. Translation gives CASSITGGVGNTIYF.

This clonotype has ten or more counts. The chain joins TRBV20-1 to TRBJ2-7; 7 bases agree with TRBD2. V shed 4 bases, J shed 4 bases, and the junction held 10 bases outside the gene matches. The CDR3 has 14 amino acids. The germline V gene has CDR1 DFQATT and CDR2 SNEGSKA (reference sequence). CDR3 amino acids: CSAKVAGVGYEQYF. CDR3 in DNA: TGCAGTGCTAAGGTGGCGGGAGTAGGTTACGAGCAGTACTTC.

The chain joins TRBV7-9 to TRBJ1-4; D uncertain. Germline V CDR1 and CDR2: SEHNR, FQNEAQ (reference sequence). Trimming cost V 3 bases and J 6 bases, with 20 bases left between them. This CDR3 is 17 amino acids long. The CDR3 DNA reads TGTGCCAGCAGCTTGGGCGGCCTCCGCAGCGGGGATGAAAAACTGTTTTTT. It is translated as CASSLGGLRSGDEKLFF.

The J gene is TRBJ2-1, the V gene TRBV24-1; D may be TRBD1 (6 bases). The CDR3 has 13 residues. V dropped 4 bases and J dropped 3 bases, with 6 bases sitting between them. Germline-derived CDR1 and CDR2 are KGHDR and SFDVKD. The CDR3 region has the DNA TGTGCCACCAGTGACAGGGGCTACAATGAGCAGTTCTTC. It specifies CATSDRGYNEQFF.

This clonotype showed up many times. The rearrangement joins TRBV7-6 to TRBJ2-7; tentatively, D is TRBD1 (5 bases). CDR1 SGHVS and CDR2 FNYEAQ come from the germline V gene. CDR3 length: 15 amino acids. V was shortened by 5 bases and J by 4 bases, with 18 bases between the two germline ends. CDR3 in DNA: TGTGCCAGCAGCCCCGACAGTTGGGTGTGGTACGAGCAGTACTTC. It is translated as CASSPDSWVWYEQYF. The full variable domain, rest sourced from reference TRBV7-6 and TRBJ2-7, is GAGVSQSPRYKVTKRGQDVALRCDPISGHVSLYWYRQALGQGPEFLTYFNYEAQQDKSGLPNDRFSAERPEGSISTLTIQRTEQRDSAMYRCASSPDSWVWYEQYFGPGTRLTVT.

The rearrangement uses TRBV15 and TRBJ2-5; 14 nucleotides align to TRBD2. The germline V gene has CDR1 LNHNV and CDR2 YYDKDF (reference sequence). With 1 base clipped from V and 5 bases from J, the junction kept 6 bases outside the gene matches. The CDR3 length is 17 residues. Here the CDR3 DNA reads TGTGCCACCAGCAGAGTGGGACTAGCGGGAGACGCGGAGACCCAGTACTTC. As protein: CATSRVGLAGDAETQYF. The full variable domain, its missing parts supplied by reference TRBV15 and TRBJ2-5, is DAMVIQNPRYQVTQFGKPVTLSCSQTLNHNVMYWYQQKSSQAPKLLFHYYDKDFNNEADTPDNFQSRRPNTSFCFLDIRSPGLGDTAMYLCATSRVGLAGDAETQYFGPGTRLLVL.

The chain links TRBV9 to TRBJ2-6, with D possibly being TRBD1 or TRBD2 (5 bases each). CDR3 length equals 16 residues. Germline CDR1 reads SGDLS; CDR2 reads YYNGEE. V was shortened by 4 bases and J by 0 bases, with 11 bases between the two germline ends. The CDR3: CASSPRDGSGANVLTF. CDR3 DNA sequence: TGTGCCAGCAGCCCCCGGGACGGCTCTGGGGCCAACGTCCTGACTTTC.

This clonotype was seen many times. The rearrangement uses TRBV5-1 and TRBJ1-1; D is unclear. The CDR3 is 14 amino acids. Germline V gene lookup returns CDR1 SGHRS and CDR2 YFSETQ. Trimming shortened V by 6 bases and J by 1 base, and 13 bases separated the two germline ends. In nucleotides, the CDR3 is TGCGCCAGCACCGTGGGAAAGGGGAACACTGAAGCTTTCTTT. Protein product: CASTVGKGNTEAFF.

V usage is TRBV20-1 and J usage is TRBJ2-7; possibly TRBD2 for D (6 bases). The CDR3 loop spans 13 amino acids. With 2 bases removed from V and 3 bases from J, the gap between germline ends came to 11 bases. Germline CDR1 reads DFQATT; CDR2 reads SNEGSKA (reference sequence). For the CDR3, the DNA is TGCAGTGCTAGATGGGCGGGAATCTACGAGCAGTACTTC. Protein sequence: CSARWAGIYEQYF.

The V gene is TRBV20-1, the J gene TRBJ2-3; perhaps TRBD1 as D (6 bases). Trimming shortened V by 7 bases and J by 3 bases, and 11 bases separated the two germline ends. The CDR3 spans 12 residues. Germline CDR1 DFQATT, CDR2 SNEGSKA (reference sequence). The CDR3 nucleotides read TGCAGTGTGGCGAGGGGGACAGATACGCAGTATTTT. This translates into CSVARGTDTQYF.

The chain is built from TRBV7-9 and TRBJ2-2; 9 nucleotides line up with TRBD2. V was clipped by 4 bases and J by 1 base; unmatched bases: 10. CDR1 and CDR2 from the germline V gene are SEHNR and FQNEAQ (reference sequence). The CDR3 is 18 amino acids. In nucleotides, the CDR3 is TGTGCCAGCAGCTCCCGATTTAGCGGGAGTTTGAACACCGGGGAGCTGTTTTTT. The encoded protein is CASSSRFSGSLNTGELFF.

This clonotype was seen a few times. This chain uses TRBV28 with TRBJ2-5; D perhaps matches TRBD2 (6 bases). The germline CDR1 and CDR2 sequences are MDHEN and SYDVKM. The CDR3 loop spans 15 amino acids. V was shortened by 7 bases and J by 1 base, with 16 bases between the two germline ends. The CDR3 is CASKRGGEVQETQYF. DNA for the CDR3: TGTGCCAGCAAGCGCGGAGGGGAGGTCCAAGAGACCCAGTACTTC.

This clonotype was detected ten times or more. This chain links TRBV25-1 with TRBJ2-3; D gene uncertain. The V gene lost 1 base and the J gene lost 0 bases, with 8 bases spanning the gap. The germline gives CDR1 MGHDK, CDR2 SYGVNS. This CDR3 has 15 amino acids. CDR3 residues: CASSESHSSTDTQYF. CDR3 nucleotide sequence: TGTGCCAGCAGTGAATCCCACTCTAGCACAGATACGCAGTATTTT.

The rearrangement joins TRBV20-1 to TRBJ2-3, with D maybe TRBD2 (5 bases). The V end was cut by 6 bases, the J end by 6 bases, with 16 bases between. Per the germline V gene, CDR1 is DFQATT and CDR2 is SNEGSKA (reference sequence). The CDR3 runs to 13 residues. The CDR3 DNA sequence: TGCAGTGCCCGAGTGGACTCTCCCGATACGCAGTATTTT. Translating it yields CSARVDSPDTQYF.